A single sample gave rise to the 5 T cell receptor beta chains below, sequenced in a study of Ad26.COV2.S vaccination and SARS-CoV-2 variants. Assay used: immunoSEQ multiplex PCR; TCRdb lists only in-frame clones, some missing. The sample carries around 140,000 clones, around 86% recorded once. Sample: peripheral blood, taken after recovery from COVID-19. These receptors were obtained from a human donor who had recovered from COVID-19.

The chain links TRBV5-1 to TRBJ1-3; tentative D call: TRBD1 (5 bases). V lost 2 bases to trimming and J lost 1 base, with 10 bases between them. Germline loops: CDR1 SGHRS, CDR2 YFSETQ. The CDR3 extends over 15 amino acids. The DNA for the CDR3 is TGCGCCAGCAGCTTACAGGACCCGTCTGGAAACACCATATATTTT. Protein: CASSLQDPSGNTIYF.

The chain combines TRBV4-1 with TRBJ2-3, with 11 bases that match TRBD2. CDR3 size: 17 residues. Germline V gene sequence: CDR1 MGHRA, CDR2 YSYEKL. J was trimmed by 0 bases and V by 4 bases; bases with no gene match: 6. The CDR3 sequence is CASSPGTSGSSTDTQYF. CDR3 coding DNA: TGCGCCAGCAGCCCAGGGACTAGCGGATCGAGCACAGATACGCAGTATTTT.

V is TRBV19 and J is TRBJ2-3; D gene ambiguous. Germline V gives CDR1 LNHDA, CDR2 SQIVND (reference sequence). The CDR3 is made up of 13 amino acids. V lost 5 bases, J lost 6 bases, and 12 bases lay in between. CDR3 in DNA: TGTGCCAGTAGTGCTTCTGGTTGGGATACGCAGTATTTT. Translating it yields CASSASGWDTQYF.

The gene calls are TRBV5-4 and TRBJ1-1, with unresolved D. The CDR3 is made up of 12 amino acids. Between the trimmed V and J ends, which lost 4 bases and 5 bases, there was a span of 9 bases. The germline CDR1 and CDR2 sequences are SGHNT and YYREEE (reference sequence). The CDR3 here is CASSPGGTEAFF. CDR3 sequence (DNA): TGTGCCAGCAGCCCGGGAGGGACTGAAGCTTTCTTT.

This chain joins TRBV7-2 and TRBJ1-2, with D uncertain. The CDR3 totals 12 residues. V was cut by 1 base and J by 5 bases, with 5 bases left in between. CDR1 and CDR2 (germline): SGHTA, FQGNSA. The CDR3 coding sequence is TGTGCCAGCAGCTTAGTAGGATATGGCTACACCTTC. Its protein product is CASSLVGYGYTF.